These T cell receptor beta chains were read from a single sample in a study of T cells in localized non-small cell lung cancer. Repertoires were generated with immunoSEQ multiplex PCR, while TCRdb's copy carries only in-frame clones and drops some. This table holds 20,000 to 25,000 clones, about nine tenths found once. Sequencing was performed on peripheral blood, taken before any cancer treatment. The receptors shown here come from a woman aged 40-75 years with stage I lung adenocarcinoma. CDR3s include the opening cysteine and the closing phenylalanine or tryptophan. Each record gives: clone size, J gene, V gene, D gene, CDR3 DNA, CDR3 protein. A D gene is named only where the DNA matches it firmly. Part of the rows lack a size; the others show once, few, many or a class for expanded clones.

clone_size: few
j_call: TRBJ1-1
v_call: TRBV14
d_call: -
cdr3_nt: TGTGCCAGCAGCTGGGGCGGGGACACTGAAGCTTTCTTT
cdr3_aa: CASSWGGDTEAFF

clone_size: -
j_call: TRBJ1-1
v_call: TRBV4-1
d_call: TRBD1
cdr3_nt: TGCGCCAGCAGCCACGCGGGACAGTCTAACACTGAAGCTTTCTTT
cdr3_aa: CASSHAGQSNTEAFF

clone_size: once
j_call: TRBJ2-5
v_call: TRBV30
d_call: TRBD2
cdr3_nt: TGTGCCTGGAGGCGGGGGGCCGCAGAGACCCAGTACTTC
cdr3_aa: CAWRRGAAETQYF

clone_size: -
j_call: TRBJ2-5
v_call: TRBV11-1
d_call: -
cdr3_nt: TGTGCCAGCAGCTTAGAAGTGAATAGCCTGAAGACCCAGTACTTC
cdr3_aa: CASSLEVNSLKTQYF

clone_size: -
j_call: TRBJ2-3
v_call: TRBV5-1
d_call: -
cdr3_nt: TGCGCCAGCAGCTTGGAGGGACGGACAACAGATACGCAGTATTTT
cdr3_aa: CASSLEGRTTDTQYF

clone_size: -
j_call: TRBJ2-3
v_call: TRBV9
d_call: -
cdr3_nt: TGTGCCAGCAGCGTAGATAGGCAGAGCACAGATACGCAGTATTTT
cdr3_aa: CASSVDRQSTDTQYF

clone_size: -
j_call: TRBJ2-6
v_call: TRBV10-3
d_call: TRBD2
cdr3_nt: TGTGCCATCAGCCCAGGAGCGGGGGGCTATAAGTCTGGGGCCAACGTCCTGACTTTC
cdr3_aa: CAISPGAGGYKSGANVLTF

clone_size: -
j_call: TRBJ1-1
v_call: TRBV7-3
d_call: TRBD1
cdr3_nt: TGTGCCAGCAGCACAGGGGAATGGACTGAAGCTTTCTTT
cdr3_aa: CASSTGEWTEAFF

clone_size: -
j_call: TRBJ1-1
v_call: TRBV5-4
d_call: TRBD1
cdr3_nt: TGTGCCAGCAGGGCAGGGGGCACTGAAGCTTTCTTT
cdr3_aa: CASRAGGTEAFF

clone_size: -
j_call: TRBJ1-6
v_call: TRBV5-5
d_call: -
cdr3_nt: TGTGCCAGCAGCTTATTTGGGGCAATGAGTAATTCACCCCTCCACTTT
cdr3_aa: CASSLFGAMSNSPLHF

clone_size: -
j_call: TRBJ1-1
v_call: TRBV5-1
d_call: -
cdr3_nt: TGCGCCAGCAGCTTGGGGACGGGGGCGAACACTGAAGCTTTCTTT
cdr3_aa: CASSLGTGANTEAFF

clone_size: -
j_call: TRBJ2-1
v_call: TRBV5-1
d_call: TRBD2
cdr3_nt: TGCGCCAGCAGCTTGGCTAGCGGGGGGCCCAATGAGCAGTTCTTC
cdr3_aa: CASSLASGGPNEQFF

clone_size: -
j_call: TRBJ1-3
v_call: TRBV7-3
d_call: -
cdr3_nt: TGTGCCAGCAGCTTACGAAGTTGGGTATCAGGTGCTGGAAACACCATATATTTT
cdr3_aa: CASSLRSWVSGAGNTIYF

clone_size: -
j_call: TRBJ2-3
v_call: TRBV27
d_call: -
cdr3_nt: TGTGCCAGCAGAAGCCCCTTAGGGCTAGCAACAGATACGCAGTATTTT
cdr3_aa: CASRSPLGLATDTQYF

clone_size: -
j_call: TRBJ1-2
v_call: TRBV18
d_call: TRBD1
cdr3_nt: TGTGCCAGCTCACCAGGTCAGGGGGCGCGGAATGGCTACACCTTC
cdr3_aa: CASSPGQGARNGYTF

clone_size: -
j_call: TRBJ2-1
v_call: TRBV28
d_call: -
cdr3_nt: TGTGCCAGCAGTTTACTCTCAGAAGGGGCTTTCTACAATGAGCAGTTCTTC
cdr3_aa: CASSLLSEGAFYNEQFF

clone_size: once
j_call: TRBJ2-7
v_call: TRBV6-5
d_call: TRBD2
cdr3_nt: TGTGCCAGCAGTTACTCGCTAGCGGAGAGCTCCTACGAGCAGTACTTC
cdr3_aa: CASSYSLAESSYEQYF

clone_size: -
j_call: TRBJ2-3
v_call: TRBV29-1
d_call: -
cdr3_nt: TGCAGCGGTGGAGATACGCAGTATTTT
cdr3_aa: CSGGDTQYF

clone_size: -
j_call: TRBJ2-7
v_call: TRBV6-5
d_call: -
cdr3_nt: TGTGCCAGCAGGACAGGTACCTACGAGCAGTACTTC
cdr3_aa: CASRTGTYEQYF

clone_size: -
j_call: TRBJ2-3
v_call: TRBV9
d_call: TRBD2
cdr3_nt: TGTGCCAGCAGACCAACTAGCGGCCTTAGAGATACGCAGTATTTT
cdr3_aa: CASRPTSGLRDTQYF

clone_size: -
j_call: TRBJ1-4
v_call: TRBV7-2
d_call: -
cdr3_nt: TGTGCCAGCAGCTTAACCGGGACGGTTGAAAAACTGTTTTTT
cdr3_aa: CASSLTGTVEKLFF

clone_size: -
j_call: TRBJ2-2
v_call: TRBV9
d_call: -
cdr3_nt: TGTGCCAGCAGCGTAGACGGAACCAACACCGGGGAGCTGTTTTTT
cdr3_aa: CASSVDGTNTGELFF

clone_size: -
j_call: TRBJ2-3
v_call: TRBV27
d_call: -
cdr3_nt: TGTGCCAGCAGTTCCACCTTTCAGAATACGCAGTATTTT
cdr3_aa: CASSSTFQNTQYF

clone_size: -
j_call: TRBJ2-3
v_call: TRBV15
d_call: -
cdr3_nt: TGTGCCACCAGCCTCGGGCCTCGCTGGGGCACAGATACGCAGTATTTT
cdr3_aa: CATSLGPRWGTDTQYF

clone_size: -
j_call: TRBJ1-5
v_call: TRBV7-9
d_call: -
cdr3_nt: TGTGCCAGCAGCGCTCGGGATAGCAATCAGCCCCAGCATTTT
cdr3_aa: CASSARDSNQPQHF

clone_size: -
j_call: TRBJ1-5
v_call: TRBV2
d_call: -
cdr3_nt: TGTGCCAGCAATTCCGTAGGGAACCAGCCCCAGCATTTT
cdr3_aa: CASNSVGNQPQHF

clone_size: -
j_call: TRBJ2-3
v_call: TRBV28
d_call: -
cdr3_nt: TGTGCCAGCAGAAGCGATCATTGGGATACGCAGTATTTT
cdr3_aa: CASRSDHWDTQYF

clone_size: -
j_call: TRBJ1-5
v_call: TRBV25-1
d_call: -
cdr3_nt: TGTGCCAGCAGCGAAGCGGAATATCAGCCCCAGCATTTT
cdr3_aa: CASSEAEYQPQHF

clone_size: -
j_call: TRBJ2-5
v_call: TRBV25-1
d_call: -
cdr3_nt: TGTGCCAGCAGTGAAGAGGGGGGGTGGGAGACCCAGTACTTC
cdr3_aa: CASSEEGGWETQYF

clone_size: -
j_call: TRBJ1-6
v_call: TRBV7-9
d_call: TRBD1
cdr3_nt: TGTGCCAGCAGTCTGGGACAGGGACCATCTTATAATTCACCCCTCCACTTT
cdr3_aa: CASSLGQGPSYNSPLHF